The 29 T cell receptor beta chains below were found in one sample sequenced in a study of identical twins. TCRdb analysed the 5' RACE reads with MiXCR anew, one entry per CDR3 protein. The repertoire includes about 260,000 distinct CDR3 sequences, 5.5% to 7% of them detected once, and 3% to 4.5% sits in the top ten. These data also formed part of another study, on yellow fever vaccine responses in identical twins.

Sequencing was carried out using memory (CD45RO+) T cells sorted from blood. The origin of the receptors is a woman aged 18-35 years in good health.

The chain couples TRBV2 to TRBJ2-5; D gene unclear. V gave up 7 bases and J gave up 3 bases, with 12 bases separating them. Looked up from germline, CDR1 is SNHLY and CDR2 is FYNNEI. CDR3 length: 13 residues. CDR3 coding DNA: TGTGCCAGCAACAGACTCGCGAAAGAGACCCAGTACTTC. This translates into CASNRLAKETQYF.

The sample holds many counts of this clonotype. The chain joins TRBV5-1 to TRBJ2-3; tentatively, D is TRBD1 (7 bases). In germline, CDR1 is SGHRS, CDR2 YFSETQ. V lost 0 bases, J lost 1 base, and 9 bases lay in between. The CDR3 covers 15 residues. The CDR3 nucleotides are TGCGCCAGCAGCTTGGGCAGGGGGGGCACAGATACGCAGTATTTT. Protein product: CASSLGRGGTDTQYF.

This clonotype was counted ten times or more. Written as DNA, the CDR3 is TGTGCCACCAGTGATTTGAACTATGGCTACACCTTC. This encodes CATSDLNYGYTF. The chain joins TRBV24-1 to TRBJ1-2; D is unclear. V was clipped by 0 bases and J by 2 bases, with 0 bases between them. The CDR3 consists of 12 residues. Germline V CDR1 and CDR2: KGHDR, SFDVKD.

The table lists this clonotype with a few counts. CDR3 region: CASSAAGGDAYEQYF. CDR3 DNA sequence: TGTGCCAGCAGCGCCGCGGGCGGTGATGCCTACGAGCAGTACTTC. The chain links TRBV6-1 to TRBJ2-7; D might be TRBD2 (5 bases). This CDR3 has 15 residues. V lost 6 bases and J lost 2, with 17 bases in between. Germline V gene sequence: CDR1 MNHNS, CDR2 SASEGT.

This clonotype appeared many times. The genes are TRBV3-1 and TRBJ1-5, with a possible D match to TRBD1 (6 bases). CDR1 and CDR2 from the germline V gene are LGHDT and YNNKEL (reference sequence). The CDR3 consists of 15 residues. V was clipped by 4 bases and J by 7 bases, with 17 bases between them. In DNA, the CDR3 is TGTGCCAGCAGCCGAAAGGGGGACGGGGTCCAGCCCCAGCATTTT. Its protein is CASSRKGDGVQPQHF.

This clonotype was observed many times. The J gene is TRBJ1-4, the V gene TRBV12-3 or TRBV12-4; maybe TRBD1 (6 bases). This CDR3 has 14 amino acids. Trimming removed 5 bases from V and 9 bases from J, with 16 bases in between. The CDR3 sequence: CASSRGQKGQKLFF. The CDR3, as DNA: TGTGCCAGCAGTCGCGGACAGAAGGGACAAAAACTGTTTTTT.

This clonotype was observed a handful of times. The CDR3 sequence is CASTTGKVYTGELFF. The CDR3 DNA reads as TGCGCCAGCACGACAGGGAAGGTGTACACCGGGGAGCTGTTTTTT. V gene TRBV5-1 combines with J gene TRBJ2-2; 7 positions match TRBD1. The CDR3 runs to 15 residues. The V gene end was trimmed by 6 bases and the J gene end by 3 bases; junction bases not matched to a gene: 8. Germline V gives CDR1 SGHRS, CDR2 YFSETQ.

This clonotype has a handful of counts. The DNA of the CDR3 is TGTGCCAGCAGCCATTTCACAAACACTGAAGCTTTCTTT. Protein product: CASSHFTNTEAFF. V gene TRBV16 combines with J gene TRBJ1-1, with D unresolved. The CDR3 is 13 amino acids. Trimming stripped 3 bases from V and 2 bases from J, with 7 bases between. The germline gives CDR1 KGHSY, CDR2 FQNENV.

This clonotype was observed many times. The chain is built from TRBV27 and TRBJ2-3; 7 bases map to TRBD2. The CDR3 contains 17 residues. The V and J ends lost 1 base and 0 bases, in that order; junction bases with no gene match: 7. From germline, CDR1 is MNHEY and CDR2 SMNVEV (reference sequence). The CDR3 DNA follows: TGTGCCAGCAGTTTATTCTCCGCGGGGGATAGCACAGATACGCAGTATTTT. Protein product: CASSLFSAGDSTDTQYF.

This clonotype was observed a few times. One junction end disagrees with the germline gene, perhaps due to a read error. The chain combines TRBV7-2 with TRBJ2-3; 7 nucleotides align to TRBD2. The germline CDR1 and CDR2 sequences are SGHTA and FQGNSA. This CDR3 spans 14 amino acids. CDR3 sequence (DNA): TGTGCCAGCAGCTCGGGACTATTTCCAGACACGCAGTATTTT. It translates to CASSSGLFPDTQYF.

A few counts support this clonotype. The chain is built from TRBV3-1 and TRBJ2-1, with D perhaps being TRBD1 or TRBD2 (5 bases each). Trimming took off 3 bases at V and 12 bases at J, with 21 bases between the two ends. CDR3 length: 15 amino acids. The germline gives CDR1 LGHDT, CDR2 YNNKEL (reference sequence). The CDR3 sequence: CASSHPQGALPSQFF. In DNA form, the CDR3 reads TGTGCCAGCAGCCACCCCCAGGGAGCCCTCCCGTCGCAGTTCTTC.

This clonotype was recorded at least ten times. This chain connects TRBV7-9 to TRBJ2-2; possible D gene TRBD2, 5 bases. CDR3 size: 17 residues. CDR1 is SEHNR and CDR2 is FQNEAQ in the germline V gene (reference sequence). Trimming took off 5 bases at V and 2 bases at J, with 18 bases between the two ends. The CDR3 region is CASSKTTTRVNTGELFF. The CDR3 DNA reads as TGTGCCAGCAGCAAAACCACCACTAGGGTAAACACCGGGGAGCTGTTTTTT.

This clonotype was detected many times. The rearrangement uses TRBV10-3 and TRBJ2-7, with TRBD1 identical over 8 bases. There are 16 residues in the CDR3. V dropped 1 base and J dropped 0; count of bases not matched to a gene: 5. Germline CDR1 is ENHRY and CDR2 is SYGVKD. The CDR3 DNA follows: TGTGCCATCAGTGAGTTGGGACAGGAATCCTCCTACGAGCAGTACTTC. It yields the protein CAISELGQESSYEQYF.

This clonotype appeared many times. DNA of the CDR3: TGTGCCAGCAGTGACTCCCACACTGAGGCCGGGGAGCTGTTTTTT. This encodes CASSDSHTEAGELFF. V and J are TRBV6-4 and TRBJ2-2; D is ambiguous. This CDR3 region has 15 residues. Per germline, CDR1 MRHNA and CDR2 SNTAGT. Trimming shortened V by 0 bases and J by 6 bases, and 11 bases separated the two germline ends.

This clonotype was counted only a few times. This chain joins TRBV5-1 and TRBJ1-3; a weak D match, TRBD1 (6 bases). The CDR3 sequence is 17 residues long. Trimming cost V 0 bases and J 2 bases, with 15 bases left between them. In germline, CDR1 is SGHRS, CDR2 YFSETQ. In DNA, the CDR3 is TGCGCCAGCAGCTTGGATCTTGGAGGGGGAACTGGAAACACCATATATTTT. Its translation is CASSLDLGGGTGNTIYF.

The gene calls are TRBV6-1 and TRBJ1-5, with 8 bases fitting TRBD1. There are 15 residues in the CDR3. The junction had 5 bases not matched to a gene; V was cut back by 5 bases and J by 2 bases. Germline V lookup: CDR1 MNHNS, CDR2 SASEGT. This CDR3 reads CASSKQGEGNQPQHF. In DNA form, the CDR3 reads TGTGCCAGCAGTAAACAGGGGGAAGGCAATCAGCCCCAGCATTTT.

This clonotype was found many times. CDR3 DNA sequence: TGCAGTGCTAGAATAGAGGCGGGGGCCCTAGAGACCCAGTACTTC. This translates into CSARIEAGALETQYF. V and J are TRBV20-1 and TRBJ2-5; D possibly corresponds to TRBD2 (7 bases). CDR1 and CDR2 (germline): DFQATT, SNEGSKA (reference sequence). V was clipped by 2 bases and J by 4 bases, with 17 bases between them. The CDR3 covers 15 residues.

This clonotype was counted only a few times. The chain carries TRBV7-9 and TRBJ2-2; D remains unclear. This CDR3 comprises 14 residues. Trimming shortened V by 2 bases and J by 1 base, and 5 bases separated the two germline ends. CDR1 is SEHNR, CDR2 FQNEAQ, per germline (reference sequence). The CDR3 DNA sequence: TGTGCCAGCAGCTTATACCAGAACACCGGGGAGCTGTTTTTT. Protein: CASSLYQNTGELFF. The full variable domain, its missing parts supplied by reference TRBV7-9 and TRBJ2-2, is DTGVSQNPRHKITKRGQNVTFRCDPISEHNRLYWYRQTLGQGPEFLTYFQNEAQLEKSRLLSDRFSAERPKGSFSTLEIQRTEQGDSAMYLCASSLYQNTGELFFGEGSRLTVL.

This clonotype showed up many times. The rearrangement joins TRBV5-1 to TRBJ2-3, with D perhaps TRBD2 (6 bases). CDR1 and CDR2 (germline): SGHRS, YFSETQ. This CDR3 comprises 14 residues. Trimming stripped 5 bases from V and 0 bases from J, with 10 bases between. CDR3 nucleotides: TGCGCCAGCAGACCGGGACTCAGCACAGATACGCAGTATTTT. Protein product: CASRPGLSTDTQYF.

As concerns this clonotype: A much larger clone differs from this one at a single base, so this may be a read error. The CDR3 region is CASASFFNGELFF. The CDR3 DNA is TGTGCCAGCGCCTCTTTCTTTAACGGGGAGCTGTTTTTT. The chain uses TRBV12-3 or TRBV12-4 and TRBJ2-2; D gene unclear. V shed 8 bases and J shed 7 bases, with 14 bases lying between them. CDR3 length: 13 residues.

The chain has TRBV6-5 and TRBJ2-2, with TRBD1 matching over 7 bases. CDR1 is MNHEY, CDR2 SVGAGI, per germline. Unmatched junction bases numbered 2, after V lost 5 bases and J lost 8 bases. This CDR3 spans 12 amino acids. CDR3 nucleotides: TGTGCCAGCAGTCAGACAGGGGGGGAGCTGTTTTTT. Translation: CASSQTGGELFF.

This clonotype was counted many times. V gene TRBV20-1 combines with J gene TRBJ1-2, with 8 bases identical to TRBD1. CDR1 and CDR2 (germline): DFQATT, SNEGSKA (reference sequence). The CDR3 runs 14 residues. V shed 1 base, J shed 3 bases, and the junction held 4 bases outside the gene matches. The CDR3 coding sequence is TGCAGTGCTAGAGTCGCAGGGGGCCACTATGGCTACACCTTC. As protein: CSARVAGGHYGYTF.

This clonotype was counted only a few times. The chain links TRBV5-5 to TRBJ1-1, with D perhaps matching TRBD1 (5 bases). Per germline, CDR1 SGHKS and CDR2 YYEKEE (reference sequence). V was pared by 4 bases and J by 0 bases, with 16 bases between. CDR3 size: 16 residues. CDR3 loop: CASSSGPGRLNTEAFF. The CDR3 bases are TGTGCCAGCAGCAGCGGCCCGGGACGGTTGAACACTGAAGCTTTCTTT.

This clonotype was counted many times. V gene TRBV7-2 combines with J gene TRBJ2-7; the D is unclear. Trimming took 5 bases from V and 4 from J, leaving 12 bases between them. CDR3 length: 13 residues. The V gene's germline CDR1 is SGHTA and CDR2 FQGNSA. The CDR3 sequence is CASSPPNGYEQYF. Written as DNA, the CDR3 is TGTGCCAGCAGCCCCCCAAACGGTTACGAGCAGTACTTC. Full variable domain (remainder filled in from reference TRBV7-2 and TRBJ2-7): GAGVSQSPSNKVTEKGKDVELRCDPISGHTALYWYRQSLGQGLEFLIYFQGNSAPDKSGLPSDRFSAERTGGSVSTLTIQRTQQEDSAVYLCASSPPNGYEQYFGPGTRLTVT.

The chain is built from TRBV7-3 and TRBJ2-1; TRBD2 agrees at 10 bases. The CDR3 contains 17 residues. CDR1 is SGHTA, CDR2 FQGTGA, per germline. V lost 0 bases and J lost 5; bases outside the gene matches: 7. CDR3 DNA: TGTGCCAGCAGCTTAACGAGGACTAGCGGTCAAAACAATGAGCAGTTCTTC. Translating gives CASSLTRTSGQNNEQFF.

This clonotype has a handful of counts. The genes are TRBV20-1 and TRBJ2-2; D is tentatively TRBD1 or TRBD2 (6 bases each). CDR1 and CDR2 (germline): DFQATT, SNEGSKA (reference sequence). This CDR3 is built from 16 residues. Trimming removed 3 bases from V and 4 bases from J, with 18 bases in between. The DNA of the CDR3 is TGCAGTGCTAGTGCTACAGGGTTCGGGGGCACCGGGGAGCTGTTTTTT. Its protein product is CSASATGFGGTGELFF.

There are a few counts of this clonotype. The chain has TRBV12-3 or TRBV12-4 and TRBJ1-2; D perhaps matches TRBD1 (5 bases). Trimming removed 4 bases from V and 6 bases from J, with 15 bases in between. This CDR3 comprises 14 residues. CDR3 in amino acids: CASSSGPNGHGYTF. Here the CDR3 DNA reads TGTGCCAGCAGTTCGGGACCCAACGGGCATGGCTACACCTTC.

This chain links TRBV12-3 or TRBV12-4 with TRBJ1-5; the D gene is possibly TRBD1 (5 bases). CDR3 length: 14 residues. Trimming shortened V by 1 base and J by 9 bases, and 13 bases separated the two germline ends. The CDR3 sequence: CASSLGQSYGPQHF. For the CDR3, the DNA is TGTGCCAGCAGTTTAGGACAGTCCTATGGGCCCCAGCATTTT.

Many counts were recorded for this clonotype. This chain links TRBV29-1 with TRBJ2-3; D might be TRBD1 (5 bases). The CDR3 consists of 13 residues. Trimming pared 0 bases from V and 9 bases from J, leaving 13 bases between. The germline gives CDR1 SQVTM, CDR2 ANQGSEA. CDR3 DNA: TGCAGCGTTGAAGATCTTCTGTCAGGGACGCAGTATTTT. Protein product: CSVEDLLSGTQYF.